These T cell receptor beta chains were read from a single sample in a study of blood T cell repertoires in COVID-19. The data were produced by immunoSEQ multiplex PCR, yet TCRdb's version contains in-frame clones alone and is incomplete. The table has approximately 210,000 clones, around 82% seen once; the top ten hold around 2.5%. Sequenced material: peripheral blood. Every receptor here comes from a woman in her thirties or forties with active or convalescent COVID-19. Each CDR3 is given with its conserved first and last residue. D genes are given only for firm matches. Clone size appears in some rows only: once, few, many, or a class for an expanded clone.

>-|TRBV24-1|TRBD2|TRBJ2-1
TGTGCCACCAGTGATGGTAGCGGGGGAAACAATGAGCAGTTCTTC
CATSDGSGGNNEQFF
>-|TRBV7-6|-|TRBJ1-3
TGTGCCAGCAGCTTAGGGGCAGGGTACGGAAACACCATATATTTT
CASSLGAGYGNTIYF
>few|TRBV28|-|TRBJ1-5
TGTGCCAGCGTACCCTTACCGGGGGTGAGCAATCAGCCCCAGCATTTT
CASVPLPGVSNQPQHF
>-|TRBV27|TRBD2|TRBJ2-1
TGTGCCAGCAGTCATAAGGGACTAGCGGGTCAAGAGCAGTTCTTC
CASSHKGLAGQEQFF
>once|TRBV4-2|TRBD2|TRBJ2-1
TGTGCCAGCAGCCCTGGGACTAGCTCGAATGAGCAGTTCTTC
CASSPGTSSNEQFF
>-|TRBV2|-|TRBJ2-3
TGTGCCAGCAGTATAGGACACCTCACAGATACGCAGTATTTT
CASSIGHLTDTQYF
>once|TRBV2|-|TRBJ2-5
TGTGCCAGCAGTGAAAACGAGGGCGAGACCCAGTACTTC
CASSENEGETQYF
>-|TRBV2|-|TRBJ1-5
TGTGCCAGCAGCGACAGGACAGCTAGCAATCAGCCCCAGCATTTT
CASSDRTASNQPQHF
>-|TRBV6-5|-|TRBJ1-2
TGTGCCAGCAGTTACTCCGGGCCCAGCGGCTATGGCTACACCTTC
CASSYSGPSGYGYTF
>-|TRBV28|-|TRBJ1-6
TGTGCCAGCAGCCAGAATTCACCCCTCCACTTT
CASSQNSPLHF
>-|TRBV9|-|TRBJ2-3
TGTGCCAGCAGCGTAATAAGGGGTACGCAGTATTTT
CASSVIRGTQYF
>-|TRBV19|TRBD2|TRBJ2-2
TGTGCCAGTACCCTAGCGGGAGAAGCCGGGGAGCTGTTTTTT
CASTLAGEAGELFF
>-|TRBV19|-|TRBJ1-5
TGTGCCAGTAGTATTGAGGGAAATCAGCCCCAGCATTTT
CASSIEGNQPQHF
>-|TRBV28|-|TRBJ1-1
TGTGCCAGCAGTTTAATGGGGGGGCTGAACACTGAAGCTTTCTTT
CASSLMGGLNTEAFF
>few|TRBV25-1|TRBD1|TRBJ2-3
TGTGCCAGCAGTGGAAGGGACAGGGCCACAGATACGCAGTATTTT
CASSGRDRATDTQYF
>-|TRBV9|TRBD1|TRBJ2-7
TGTGCCAGCAGCGTCTACCCGACAGGGCACTCCTACGAGCAGTACTTC
CASSVYPTGHSYEQYF
>once|TRBV29-1|TRBD2|TRBJ2-1
TGCAGCGTCCCCCCAGTGAGCGGGGGCTACAATGAGCAGTTCTTC
CSVPPVSGGYNEQFF
>once|TRBV28|TRBD1|TRBJ1-2
TGTGCCAGCAGACGTTCGACAGGGTTATATGGCTACACCTTC
CASRRSTGLYGYTF
>-|TRBV5-1|TRBD1|TRBJ1-2
TGCGCCAGCAGCTCGGACAGGGGGTACTATGGCTACACCTTC
CASSSDRGYYGYTF
>-|TRBV6-5|-|TRBJ1-1
TGTGCCAGCAGTTACCAACCGGACTGGCCTGGAGAAGCTTTCTTT
CASSYQPDWPGEAFF
>once|TRBV28|-|TRBJ1-4
TGTGCCAGCAGTTCTGCGGGGGCAACTAATGAAAAACTGTTTTTT
CASSSAGATNEKLFF
>-|TRBV6-2/TRBV6-3|-|TRBJ2-7
TGTGCCAGCAGTTACTTTAGGACAGCGACCTACGAGCAGTACTTC
CASSYFRTATYEQYF
>-|TRBV10-3|-|TRBJ1-2
TGTGCCATCAACCCACGGGGGAGTTGGTTTGGCTACACCTTC
CAINPRGSWFGYTF
>-|TRBV30|-|TRBJ1-1
TGTGCCTGGGGGCAGGGGAGCACTGAAGCTTTCTTT
CAWGQGSTEAFF
>-|TRBV7-9|-|TRBJ1-2
TGTGCCAGCAGCGATACAGGGAAGTACGATGGCTACACCTTC
CASSDTGKYDGYTF
>-|TRBV14|-|TRBJ1-1
TGTGCCAGCAGCCAATATGAGCCAGGAAACACTGAAGCTTTCTTT
CASSQYEPGNTEAFF
>-|TRBV5-1|-|TRBJ1-1
TGCGCCAGCACCAAGGACAGTATGAACACTGAAGCTTTCTTT
CASTKDSMNTEAFF
>-|TRBV4-3|-|TRBJ1-5
TGCGCCAGCAGCCAAGATATCAGGGCCGAAGGGGCCCAGCATTTT
CASSQDIRAEGAQHF
>-|TRBV6-6|TRBD1|TRBJ1-1
TGTGCCAGCAGTCGGACAGGGGAGATGGCAGCTTTCTTT
CASSRTGEMAAFF
>-|TRBV7-2|-|TRBJ2-7
TGTGCCAGCAGCCAATTGGGGGGGCCCTTTGGCTACGAGCAGTACTTC
CASSQLGGPFGYEQYF
>-|TRBV29-1|TRBD1|TRBJ2-5
TGCAGCGGAGGGGACAGGGCGGGGGAGACCCAGTACTTC
CSGGDRAGETQYF